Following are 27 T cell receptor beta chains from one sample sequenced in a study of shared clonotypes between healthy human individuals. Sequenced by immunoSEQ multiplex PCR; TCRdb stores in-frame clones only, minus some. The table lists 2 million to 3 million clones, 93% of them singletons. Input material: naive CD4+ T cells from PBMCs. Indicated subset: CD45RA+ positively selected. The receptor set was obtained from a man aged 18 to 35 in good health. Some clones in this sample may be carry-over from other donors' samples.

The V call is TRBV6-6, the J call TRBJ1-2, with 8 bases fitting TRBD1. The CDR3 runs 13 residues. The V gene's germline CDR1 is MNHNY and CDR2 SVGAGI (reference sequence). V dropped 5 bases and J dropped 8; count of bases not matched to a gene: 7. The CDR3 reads CASSQGQGLGYTF. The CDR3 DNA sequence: TGTGCCAGCAGTCAAGGACAGGGATTAGGCTACACCTTC.

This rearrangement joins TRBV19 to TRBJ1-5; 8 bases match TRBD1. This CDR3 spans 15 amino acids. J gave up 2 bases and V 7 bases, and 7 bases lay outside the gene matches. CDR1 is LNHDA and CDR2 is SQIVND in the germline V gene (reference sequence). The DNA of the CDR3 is TGTGCCAGTATAGGACAGGGACACGGCAATCAGCCCCAGCATTTT. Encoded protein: CASIGQGHGNQPQHF.

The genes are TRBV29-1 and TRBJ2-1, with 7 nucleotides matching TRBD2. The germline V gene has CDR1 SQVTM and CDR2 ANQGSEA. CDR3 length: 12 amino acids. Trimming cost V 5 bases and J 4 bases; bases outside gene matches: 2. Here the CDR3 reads CSVRSGYNEQFF. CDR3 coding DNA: TGCAGCGTTCGTAGCGGGTACAATGAGCAGTTCTTC.

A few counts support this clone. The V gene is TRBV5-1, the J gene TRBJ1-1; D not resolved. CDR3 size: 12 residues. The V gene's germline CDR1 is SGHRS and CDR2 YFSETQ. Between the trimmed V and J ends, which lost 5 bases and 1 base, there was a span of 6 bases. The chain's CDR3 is CASRVGNTEAFF. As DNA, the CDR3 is TGCGCCAGCAGGGTTGGGAACACTGAAGCTTTCTTT.

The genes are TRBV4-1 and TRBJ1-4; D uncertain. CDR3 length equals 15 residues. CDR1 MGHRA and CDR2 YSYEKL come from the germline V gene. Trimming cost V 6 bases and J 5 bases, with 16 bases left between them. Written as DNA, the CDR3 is TGCGCCAGCAGTCGTCTAACAGTGACGAATGAAAAACTGTTTTTT. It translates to CASSRLTVTNEKLFF.

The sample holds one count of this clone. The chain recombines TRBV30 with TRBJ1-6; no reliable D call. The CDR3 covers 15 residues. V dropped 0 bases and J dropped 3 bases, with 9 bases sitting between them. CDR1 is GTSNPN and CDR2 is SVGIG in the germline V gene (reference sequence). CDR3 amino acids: CAWSVPGFYNSPLHF. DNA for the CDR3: TGTGCCTGGAGTGTACCCGGCTTCTATAATTCACCCCTCCACTTT.

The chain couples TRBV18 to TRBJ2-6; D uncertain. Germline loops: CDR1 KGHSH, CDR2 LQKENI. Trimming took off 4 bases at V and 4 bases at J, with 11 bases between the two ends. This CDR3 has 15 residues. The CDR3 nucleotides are TGTGCCAGCTCACGAGGTGGGTCCGGGGCCAACGTCCTGACTTTC. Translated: CASSRGGSGANVLTF.

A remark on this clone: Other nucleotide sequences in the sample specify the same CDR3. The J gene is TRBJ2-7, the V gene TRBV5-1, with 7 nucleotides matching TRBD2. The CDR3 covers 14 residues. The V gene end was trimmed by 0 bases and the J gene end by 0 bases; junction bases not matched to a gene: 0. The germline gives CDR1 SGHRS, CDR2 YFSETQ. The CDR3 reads CASSLGGGSYEQYF. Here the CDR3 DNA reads TGCGCCAGCAGCTTGGGCGGGGGCTCCTACGAGCAGTACTTC.

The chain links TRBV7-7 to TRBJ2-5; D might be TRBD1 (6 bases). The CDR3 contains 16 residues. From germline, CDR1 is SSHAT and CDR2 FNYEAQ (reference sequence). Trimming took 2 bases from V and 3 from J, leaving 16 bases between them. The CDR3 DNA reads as TGTGCCAGCAGCTTAACTCTGGCGGCAGGGGAAGAGACCCAGTACTTC. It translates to CASSLTLAAGEETQYF.

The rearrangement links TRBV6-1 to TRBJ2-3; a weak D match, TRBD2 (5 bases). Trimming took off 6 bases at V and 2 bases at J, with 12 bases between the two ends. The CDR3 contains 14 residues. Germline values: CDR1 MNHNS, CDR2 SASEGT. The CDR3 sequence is CASSPGEYTDTQYF. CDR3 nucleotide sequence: TGTGCCAGCAGCCCCGGGGAGTACACAGATACGCAGTATTTT.

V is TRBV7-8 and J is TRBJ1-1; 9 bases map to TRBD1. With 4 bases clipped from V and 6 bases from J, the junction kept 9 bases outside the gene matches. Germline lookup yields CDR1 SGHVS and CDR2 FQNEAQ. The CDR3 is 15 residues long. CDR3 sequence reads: CASSSSTGGMAEAFF. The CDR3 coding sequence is TGTGCCAGCAGCTCCTCGACAGGGGGTATGGCTGAAGCTTTCTTT.

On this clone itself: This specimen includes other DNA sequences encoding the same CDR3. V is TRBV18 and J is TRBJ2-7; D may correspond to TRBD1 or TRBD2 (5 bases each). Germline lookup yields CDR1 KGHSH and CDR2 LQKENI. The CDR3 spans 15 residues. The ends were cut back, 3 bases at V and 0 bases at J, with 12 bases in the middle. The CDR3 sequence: CASSPGTVSSYEQYF. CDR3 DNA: TGTGCCAGCTCACCCGGGACCGTCAGCTCCTACGAGCAGTACTTC.

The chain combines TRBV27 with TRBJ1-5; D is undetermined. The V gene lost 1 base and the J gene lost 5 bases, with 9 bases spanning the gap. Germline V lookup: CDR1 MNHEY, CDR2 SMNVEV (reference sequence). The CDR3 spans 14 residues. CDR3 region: CASSLFAQYQPQHF. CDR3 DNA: TGTGCCAGCAGTTTATTCGCCCAATATCAGCCCCAGCATTTT.

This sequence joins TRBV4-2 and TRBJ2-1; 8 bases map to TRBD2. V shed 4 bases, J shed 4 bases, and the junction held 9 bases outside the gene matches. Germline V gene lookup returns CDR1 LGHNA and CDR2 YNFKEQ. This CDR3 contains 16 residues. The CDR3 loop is CASSPPGTRGYNEQFF. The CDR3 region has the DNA TGTGCCAGCAGCCCACCCGGGACTAGGGGTTACAATGAGCAGTTCTTC.

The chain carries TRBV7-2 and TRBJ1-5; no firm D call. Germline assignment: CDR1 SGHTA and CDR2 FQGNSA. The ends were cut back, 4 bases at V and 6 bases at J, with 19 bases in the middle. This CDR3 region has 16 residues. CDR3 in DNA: TGTGCCAGCAGCTCCTCCGGAGGGCCCATCATTCAGCCCCAGCATTTT. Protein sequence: CASSSSGGPIIQPQHF. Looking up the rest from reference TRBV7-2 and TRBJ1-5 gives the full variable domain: GAGVSQSPSNKVTEKGKDVELRCDPISGHTALYWYRQSLGQGLEFLIYFQGNSAPDKSGLPSDRFSAERTGGSVSTLTIQRTQQEDSAVYLCASSSSGGPIIQPQHFGDGTRLSIL.

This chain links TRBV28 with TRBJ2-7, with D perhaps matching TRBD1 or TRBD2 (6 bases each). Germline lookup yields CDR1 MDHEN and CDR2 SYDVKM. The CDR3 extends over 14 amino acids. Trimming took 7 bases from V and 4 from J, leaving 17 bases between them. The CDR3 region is CASTKGGQGYEQYF. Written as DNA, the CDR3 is TGTGCCAGCACTAAGGGGGGCCAGGGGTACGAGCAGTACTTC.

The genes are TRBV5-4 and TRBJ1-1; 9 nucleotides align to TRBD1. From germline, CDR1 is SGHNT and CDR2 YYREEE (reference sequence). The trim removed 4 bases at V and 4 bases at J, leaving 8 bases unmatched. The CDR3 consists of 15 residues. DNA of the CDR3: TGTGCCAGCAGCAAAAACAGGGGGCAGGGCACTGAAGCTTTCTTT. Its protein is CASSKNRGQGTEAFF. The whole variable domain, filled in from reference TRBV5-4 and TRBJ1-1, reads ETGVTQSPTHLIKTRGQQVTLRCSSQSGHNTVSWYQQALGQGPQFIFQYYREEENGRGNFPPRFSGLQFPNYSSELNVNALELDDSALYLCASSKNRGQGTEAFFGQGTRLTVV.

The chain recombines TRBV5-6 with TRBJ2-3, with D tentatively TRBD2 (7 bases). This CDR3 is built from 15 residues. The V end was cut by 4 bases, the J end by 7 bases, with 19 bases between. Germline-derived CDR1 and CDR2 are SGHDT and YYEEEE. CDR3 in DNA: TGTGCCAGCAGCCTCAGGGGCGGGAGTATAAATACGCAGTATTTT. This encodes CASSLRGGSINTQYF.

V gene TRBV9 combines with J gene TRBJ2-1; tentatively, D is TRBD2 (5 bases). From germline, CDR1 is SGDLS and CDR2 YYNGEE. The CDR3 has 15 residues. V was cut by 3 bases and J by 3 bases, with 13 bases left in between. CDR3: CASSAGELDYNEQFF. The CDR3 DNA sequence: TGTGCCAGCAGCGCTGGGGAGTTGGACTACAATGAGCAGTTCTTC.

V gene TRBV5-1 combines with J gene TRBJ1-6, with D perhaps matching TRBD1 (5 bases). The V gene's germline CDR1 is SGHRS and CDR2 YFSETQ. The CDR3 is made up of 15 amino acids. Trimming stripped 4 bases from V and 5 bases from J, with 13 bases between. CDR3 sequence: CASSPPGGNNSPLHF. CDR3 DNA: TGCGCCAGCAGCCCCCCCGGGGGGAATAATTCACCCCTCCACTTT.

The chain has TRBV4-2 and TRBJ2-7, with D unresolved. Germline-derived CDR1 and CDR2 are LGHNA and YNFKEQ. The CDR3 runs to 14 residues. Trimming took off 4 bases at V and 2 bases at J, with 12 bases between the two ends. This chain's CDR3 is CASSPRAGTYEQYF. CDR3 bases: TGTGCCAGCAGCCCCCGGGCAGGAACCTACGAGCAGTACTTC.

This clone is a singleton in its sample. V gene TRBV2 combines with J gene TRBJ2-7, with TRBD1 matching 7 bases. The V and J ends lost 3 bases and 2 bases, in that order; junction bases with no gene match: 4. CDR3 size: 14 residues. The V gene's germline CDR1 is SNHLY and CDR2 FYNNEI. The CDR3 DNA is TGTGCCAGCAGTGAGGAACAGGGGCCCTACGAGCAGTACTTC. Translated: CASSEEQGPYEQYF.

CDR3 amino acids: CASSVGASGRVDTQYF. Written as DNA, the CDR3 is TGTGCCAGCAGCGTAGGGGCTAGCGGGAGGGTTGATACGCAGTATTTT. This sequence joins TRBV9 and TRBJ2-3, with 12 bases that match TRBD2. This CDR3 contains 16 residues. Per germline, CDR1 SGDLS and CDR2 YYNGEE. Unmatched junction bases numbered 5, after V lost 0 bases and J lost 6 bases.

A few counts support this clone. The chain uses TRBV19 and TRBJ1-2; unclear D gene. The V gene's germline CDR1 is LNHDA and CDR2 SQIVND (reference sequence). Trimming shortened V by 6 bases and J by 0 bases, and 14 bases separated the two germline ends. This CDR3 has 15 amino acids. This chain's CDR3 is CASRDLRSANYGYTF. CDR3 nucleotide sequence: TGTGCCAGTAGGGACTTACGATCAGCTAACTATGGCTACACCTTC.

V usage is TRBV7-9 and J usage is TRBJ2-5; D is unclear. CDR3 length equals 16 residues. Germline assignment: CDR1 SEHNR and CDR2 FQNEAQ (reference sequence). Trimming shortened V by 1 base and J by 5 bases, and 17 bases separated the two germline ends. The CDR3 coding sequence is TGTGCCAGCAGCTTAGGTTTGTTCACGGATGGCGAGACCCAGTACTTC. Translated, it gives CASSLGLFTDGETQYF.

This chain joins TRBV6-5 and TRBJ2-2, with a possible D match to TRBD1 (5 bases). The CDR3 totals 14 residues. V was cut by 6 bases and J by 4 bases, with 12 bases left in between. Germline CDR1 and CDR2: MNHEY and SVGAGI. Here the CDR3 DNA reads TGTGCCAGCAGATCACAGGTCCTCACCGGGGAGCTGTTTTTT. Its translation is CASRSQVLTGELFF.

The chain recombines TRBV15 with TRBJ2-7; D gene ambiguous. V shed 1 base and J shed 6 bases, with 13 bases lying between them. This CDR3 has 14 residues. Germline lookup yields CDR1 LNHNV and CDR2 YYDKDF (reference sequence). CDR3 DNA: TGTGCCACCAGCAGAGTACACGGAGCAAGCGAGCAGTACTTC. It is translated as CATSRVHGASEQYF.